The T cell receptor beta chain described here comes from a study of shared clonotypes between healthy human individuals. Participating donors were healthy, HIV-negative adults free of recent acute infections or vaccinations. V lost 5 bases, J lost 1 base, and 5 bases stayed unmatched. Germline CDR1 SGHRS, CDR2 YFSETQ. This CDR3 region has 14 residues. Clones were sequenced by immunoSEQ multiplex PCR, and TCRdb holds only the in-frame ones, with some missing. Of 650,000 to 750,000 clones listed, around 72% are singletons. In this sample, this clone turned up a few times. Antigen: not known. Study conclusions and caveats: Naive subsets tended to show greater estimated richness than memory subsets.

This sequence originates from a woman between 25 and 40 years old in good health. The gene calls are TRBV5-1 and TRBJ1-1; 7 bases fit TRBD1. The sample consisted of memory CD4+ T cells sorted from blood. Subset reported: CD45RA-negative fraction. For the CDR3, the DNA is TGCGCCAGCAGTCGGACAGGATCGAACACTGAAGCTTTCTTT. Protein product: CASSRTGSNTEAFF. The entire variable domain, with the rest obtained from reference TRBV5-1 and TRBJ1-1, is as follows: KAGVTQTPRYLIKTRGQQVTLSCSPISGHRSVSWYQQTPGQGLQFLFEYFSETQRNKGNFPGRFSGRQFSNSRSEMNVSTLELGDSALYLCASSRTGSNTEAFFGQGTRLTVV.